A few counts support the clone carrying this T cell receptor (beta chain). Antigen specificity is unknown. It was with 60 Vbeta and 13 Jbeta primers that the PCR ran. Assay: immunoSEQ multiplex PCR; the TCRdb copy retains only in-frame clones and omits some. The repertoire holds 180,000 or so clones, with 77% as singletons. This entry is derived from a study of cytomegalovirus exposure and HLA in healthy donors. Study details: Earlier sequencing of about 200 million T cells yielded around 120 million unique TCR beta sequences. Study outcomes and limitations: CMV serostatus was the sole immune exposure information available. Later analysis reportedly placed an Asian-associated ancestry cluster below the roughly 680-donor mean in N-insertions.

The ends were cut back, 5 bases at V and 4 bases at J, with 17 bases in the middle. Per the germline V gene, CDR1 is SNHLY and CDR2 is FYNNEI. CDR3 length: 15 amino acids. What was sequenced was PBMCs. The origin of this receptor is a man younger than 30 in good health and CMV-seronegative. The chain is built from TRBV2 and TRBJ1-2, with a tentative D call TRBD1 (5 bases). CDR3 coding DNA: TGTGCCAGCAGTCTAACCCCCGACAGTTCCTATGGCTACACCTTC. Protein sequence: CASSLTPDSSYGYTF. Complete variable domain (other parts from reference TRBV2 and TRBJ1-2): EPEVTQTPSHQVTQMGQEVILRCVPISNHLYFYWYRQILGQKVEFLVSFYNNEISEKSEIFDDQFSVERPDGSNFTLKIRSTKLEDSAMYFCASSLTPDSSYGYTFGSGTRLTVV.